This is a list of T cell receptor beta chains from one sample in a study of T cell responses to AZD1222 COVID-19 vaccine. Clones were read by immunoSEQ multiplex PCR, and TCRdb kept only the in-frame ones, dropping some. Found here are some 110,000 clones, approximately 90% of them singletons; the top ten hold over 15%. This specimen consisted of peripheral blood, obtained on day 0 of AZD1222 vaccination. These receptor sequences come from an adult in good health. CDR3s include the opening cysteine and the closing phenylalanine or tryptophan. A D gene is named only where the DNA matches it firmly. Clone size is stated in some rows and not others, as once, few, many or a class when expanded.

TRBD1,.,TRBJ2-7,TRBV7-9,CAGQGLSYEQYF,TGTGCCGGACAGGGGCTAAGCTACGAGCAGTACTTC
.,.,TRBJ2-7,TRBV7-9,CASSQGHTYEQYF,TGTGCCAGCAGCCAAGGACATACCTACGAGCAGTACTTC
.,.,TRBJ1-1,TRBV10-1,CASSESGVNTEAFF,TGCGCCAGCAGTGAGTCGGGGGTGAACACTGAAGCTTTCTTT
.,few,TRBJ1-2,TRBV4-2,CASSPRLGRGANYGYTF,TGTGCCAGCAGCCCAAGACTAGGACGGGGAGCTAACTATGGCTACACCTTC
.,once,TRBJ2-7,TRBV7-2,CASSRGGEQYF,TGTGCCAGCAGCCGGGGTGGCGAGCAGTACTTC
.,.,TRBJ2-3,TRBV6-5,CATRDSGTDTQYF,TGTGCCACTCGGGACTCAGGGACAGATACGCAGTATTTT
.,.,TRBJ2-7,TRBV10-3,CAISSRGDTSEQYF,TGTGCCATCAGTAGTCGTGGGGATACCTCCGAGCAGTACTTC
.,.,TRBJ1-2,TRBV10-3,CAISESGHPNDYGYTF,TGTGCCATCAGTGAGTCGGGACACCCGAATGACTATGGCTACACCTTC
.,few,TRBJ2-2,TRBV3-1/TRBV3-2,CASSPRTLGGGELFF,TGTGCCAGCAGCCCCAGGACCTTAGGGGGCGGGGAGCTGTTTTTT
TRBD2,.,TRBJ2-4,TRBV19,CASSFSTSNIQYF,TGTGCCAGTAGTTTCTCGACTAGCAACATTCAGTACTTC
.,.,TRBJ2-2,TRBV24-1,CATSWDTGELFF,TGTGCCACCAGTTGGGACACCGGGGAGCTGTTTTTT
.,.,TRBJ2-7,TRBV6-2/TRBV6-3,CASSPYRQPLSYEQYF,TGTGCCAGCAGTCCCTACCGACAGCCCCTCTCCTACGAGCAGTACTTC
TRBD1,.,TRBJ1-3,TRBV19,CASSMTGRGNTIYF,TGTGCCAGTAGTATGACAGGGAGAGGAAACACCATATATTTT
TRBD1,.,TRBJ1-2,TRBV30,CAWRRTGGGYTF,TGTGCCTGGAGACGTACAGGGGGCGGCTACACCTTC
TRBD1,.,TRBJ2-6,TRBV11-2,CASSNGLRGPGANVLTF,TGTGCCAGCAGCAACGGTCTCAGGGGGCCTGGGGCCAACGTCCTGACTTTC
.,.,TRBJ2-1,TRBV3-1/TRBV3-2,CASSPSGMDYNEQFF,TGTGCCAGCAGCCCCTCCGGCATGGACTACAATGAGCAGTTCTTC
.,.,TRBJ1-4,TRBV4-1,CASSREQVTNEKLFF,TGCGCCAGCAGCCGAGAACAGGTGACGAATGAAAAACTGTTTTTT
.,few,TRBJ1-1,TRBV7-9,CASSLWDPLMTEAFF,TGTGCCAGCAGCTTATGGGACCCTCTCATGACTGAAGCTTTCTTT
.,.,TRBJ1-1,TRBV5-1,CASSLGHQNTEAFF,TGCGCCAGCAGCCTAGGACACCAGAACACTGAAGCTTTCTTT
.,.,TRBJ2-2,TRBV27,CASSPRVSMNTGELFF,TGTGCCAGCAGTCCCCGTGTGAGCATGAACACCGGGGAGCTGTTTTTT
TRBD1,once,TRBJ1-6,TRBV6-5,CASRLQGDKNSPLHF,TGTGCCAGCAGACTACAGGGGGACAAAAATTCACCCCTCCACTTT
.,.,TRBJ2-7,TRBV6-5,CASGFTADSYEQYF,TGTGCCAGCGGCTTTACCGCGGACAGCTACGAGCAGTACTTC
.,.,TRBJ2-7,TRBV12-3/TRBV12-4,CASSLNEGNEQYF,TGTGCCAGCAGTTTAAATGAAGGCAACGAGCAGTACTTC
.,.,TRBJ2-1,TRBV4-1,CASSPPSWGAPNEQFF,TGCGCCAGCAGCCCCCCATCGTGGGGGGCCCCCAATGAGCAGTTCTTC
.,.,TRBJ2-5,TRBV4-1,CASSQDWTKETQYF,TGCGCCAGCAGCCAAGATTGGACAAAAGAGACCCAGTACTTC
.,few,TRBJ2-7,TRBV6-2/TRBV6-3,CASSYSIQWGTYEQYF,TGTGCCAGCAGTTACTCGATTCAGTGGGGGACCTACGAGCAGTACTTC
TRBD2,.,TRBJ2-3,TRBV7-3,CASSLSSGDTDTQYF,TGTGCCAGCAGCTTATCTAGCGGGGACACAGATACGCAGTATTTT
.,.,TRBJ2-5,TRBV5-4,CASSPGPSIQETQYF,TGTGCCAGCAGCCCAGGGCCTAGCATACAAGAGACCCAGTACTTC
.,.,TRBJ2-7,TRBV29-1,CSVRRLGFYEQYF,TGCAGCGTCCGAAGACTGGGATTCTACGAGCAGTACTTC
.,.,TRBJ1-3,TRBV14,CASSQGSGAGNTIYF,TGTGCCAGCAGCCAAGGGTCGGGCGCTGGAAACACCATATATTTT
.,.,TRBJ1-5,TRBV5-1,CASSLSPSSNQPQHF,TGCGCCAGCAGCTTGTCGCCGTCCAGCAATCAGCCCCAGCATTTT